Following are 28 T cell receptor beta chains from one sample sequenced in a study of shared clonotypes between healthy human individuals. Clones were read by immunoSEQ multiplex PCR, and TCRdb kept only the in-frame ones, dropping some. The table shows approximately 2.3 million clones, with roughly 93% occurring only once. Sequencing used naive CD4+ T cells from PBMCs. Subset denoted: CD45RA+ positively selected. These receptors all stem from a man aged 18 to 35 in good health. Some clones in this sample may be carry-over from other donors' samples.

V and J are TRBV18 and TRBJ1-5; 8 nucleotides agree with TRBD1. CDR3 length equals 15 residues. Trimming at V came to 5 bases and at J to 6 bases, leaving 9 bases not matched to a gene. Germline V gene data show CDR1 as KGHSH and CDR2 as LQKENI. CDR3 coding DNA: TGTGCCAGCTCATTAGGACAGGGTATGATTCAGCCCCAGCATTTT. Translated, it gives CASSLGQGMIQPQHF.

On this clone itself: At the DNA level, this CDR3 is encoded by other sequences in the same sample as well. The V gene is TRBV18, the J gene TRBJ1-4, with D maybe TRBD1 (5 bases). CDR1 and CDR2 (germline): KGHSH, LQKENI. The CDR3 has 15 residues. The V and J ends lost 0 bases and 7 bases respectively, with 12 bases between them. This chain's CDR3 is CASSPPGQRGEKLFF. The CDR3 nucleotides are TGTGCCAGCTCACCACCGGGTCAGAGGGGTGAAAAACTGTTTTTT.

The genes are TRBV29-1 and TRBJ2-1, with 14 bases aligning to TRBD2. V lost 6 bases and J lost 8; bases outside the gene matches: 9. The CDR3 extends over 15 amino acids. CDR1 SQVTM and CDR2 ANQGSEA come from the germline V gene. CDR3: CSVQGTSGSLDEQFF. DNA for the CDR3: TGCAGCGTCCAAGGGACTAGCGGGAGTTTAGATGAGCAGTTCTTC.

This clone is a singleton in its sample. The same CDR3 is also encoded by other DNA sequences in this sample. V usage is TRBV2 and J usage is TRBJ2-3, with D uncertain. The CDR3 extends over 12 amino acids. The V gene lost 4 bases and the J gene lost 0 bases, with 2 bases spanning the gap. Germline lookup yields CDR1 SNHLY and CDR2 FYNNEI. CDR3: CASSVSTDTQYF. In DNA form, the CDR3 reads TGTGCCAGCAGTGTAAGCACAGATACGCAGTATTTT.

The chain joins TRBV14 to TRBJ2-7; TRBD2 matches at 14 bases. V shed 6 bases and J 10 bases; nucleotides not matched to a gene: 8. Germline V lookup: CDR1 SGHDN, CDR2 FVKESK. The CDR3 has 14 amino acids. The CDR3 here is CASSLTSGRAGQYF. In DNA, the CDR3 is TGTGCCAGCAGTTTGACTAGCGGGAGGGCCGGACAGTACTTC. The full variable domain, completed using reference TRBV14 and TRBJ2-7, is EAGVTQFPSHSVIEKGQTVTLRCDPISGHDNLYWYRRVMGKEIKFLLHFVKESKQDESGMPNNRFLAERTGGTYSTLKVQPAELEDSGVYFCASSLTSGRAGQYFGPGTRLTVT.

This CDR3 reads CSVESGGDEKLFF. The CDR3 coding sequence is TGCAGCGTTGAATCAGGGGGGGATGAAAAACTGTTTTTT. The chain combines TRBV29-1 with TRBJ1-4; TRBD1 aligns across 7 bases. Looked up from germline, CDR1 is SQVTM and CDR2 is ANQGSEA. V lost 2 bases to trimming and J lost 6 bases; unmatched junction nucleotides: 3. There are 13 residues in the CDR3.

CDR3 sequence reads: CASSRSRGGGVEQFF. CDR3 nucleotide sequence: TGTGCCAGCAGCCGATCTCGGGGGGGTGGTGTGGAGCAGTTCTTC. The chain is built from TRBV7-2 and TRBJ2-1, with 8 nucleotides matching TRBD2. Trimming took 5 bases from V and 10 from J; bases not matched to a gene: 13. Germline V gene data show CDR1 as SGHTA and CDR2 as FQGNSA. The CDR3 contains 15 residues.

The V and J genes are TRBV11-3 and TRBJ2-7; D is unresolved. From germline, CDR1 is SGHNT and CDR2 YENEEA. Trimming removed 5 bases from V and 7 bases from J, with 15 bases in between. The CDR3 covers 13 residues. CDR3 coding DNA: TGTGCCAGCAGCCACCCGGGTCTCGGGGAGCAGTACTTC. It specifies CASSHPGLGEQYF.

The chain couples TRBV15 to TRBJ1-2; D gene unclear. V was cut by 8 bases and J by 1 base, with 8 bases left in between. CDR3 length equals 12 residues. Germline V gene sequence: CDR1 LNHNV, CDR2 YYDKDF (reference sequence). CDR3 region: CATGGSNYGYTF. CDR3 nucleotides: TGTGCCACCGGAGGCAGTAACTATGGCTACACCTTC.

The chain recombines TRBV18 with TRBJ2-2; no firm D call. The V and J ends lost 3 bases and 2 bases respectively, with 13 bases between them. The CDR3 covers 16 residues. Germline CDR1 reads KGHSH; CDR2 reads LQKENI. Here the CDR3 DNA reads TGTGCCAGCTCACCTCTCGCGTCGGTCAACACCGGGGAGCTGTTTTTT. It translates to CASSPLASVNTGELFF.

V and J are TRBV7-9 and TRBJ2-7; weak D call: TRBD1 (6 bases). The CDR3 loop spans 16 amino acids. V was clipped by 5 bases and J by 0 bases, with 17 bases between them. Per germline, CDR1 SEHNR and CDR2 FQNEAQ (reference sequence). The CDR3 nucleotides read TGTGCCAGCAGCCAACTAACAGGGTATTACTCCTACGAGCAGTACTTC. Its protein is CASSQLTGYYSYEQYF.

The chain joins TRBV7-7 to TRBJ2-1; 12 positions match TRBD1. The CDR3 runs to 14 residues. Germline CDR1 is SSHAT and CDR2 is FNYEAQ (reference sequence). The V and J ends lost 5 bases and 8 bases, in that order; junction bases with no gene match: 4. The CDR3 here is CASSDGTGGYEQFF. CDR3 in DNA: TGTGCCAGCAGCGACGGGACAGGGGGCTATGAGCAGTTCTTC.

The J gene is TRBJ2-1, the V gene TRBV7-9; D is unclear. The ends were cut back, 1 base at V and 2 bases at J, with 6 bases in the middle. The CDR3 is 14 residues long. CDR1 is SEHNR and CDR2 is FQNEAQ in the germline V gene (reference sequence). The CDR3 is CASSLEATYNEQFF. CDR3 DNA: TGTGCCAGCAGCTTAGAAGCAACCTACAATGAGCAGTTCTTC.

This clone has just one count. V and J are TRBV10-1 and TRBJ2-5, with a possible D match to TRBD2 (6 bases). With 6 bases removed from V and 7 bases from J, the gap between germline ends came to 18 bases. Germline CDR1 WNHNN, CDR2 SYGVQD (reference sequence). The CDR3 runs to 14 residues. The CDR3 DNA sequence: TGCGCCAGCAGCCTTGGGACTGCCGTGGGGACCCAGTACTTC. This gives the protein CASSLGTAVGTQYF.

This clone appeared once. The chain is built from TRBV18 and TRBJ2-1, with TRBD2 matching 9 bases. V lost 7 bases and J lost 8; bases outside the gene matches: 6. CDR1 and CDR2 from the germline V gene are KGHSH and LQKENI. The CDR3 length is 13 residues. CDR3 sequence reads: CASFPGLAYEQFF. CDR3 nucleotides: TGTGCCAGCTTCCCGGGACTAGCCTATGAGCAGTTCTTC.

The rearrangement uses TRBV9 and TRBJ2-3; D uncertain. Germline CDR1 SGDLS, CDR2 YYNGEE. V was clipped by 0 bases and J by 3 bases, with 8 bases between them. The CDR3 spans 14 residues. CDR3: CASSVDWGTDTQYF. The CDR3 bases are TGTGCCAGCAGCGTAGATTGGGGTACAGATACGCAGTATTTT. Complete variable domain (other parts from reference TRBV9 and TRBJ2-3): DSGVTQTPKHLITATGQRVTLRCSPRSGDLSVYWYQQSLDQGLQFLIQYYNGEERAKGNILERFSAQQFPDLHSELNLSSLELGDSALYFCASSVDWGTDTQYFGPGTRLTVL.

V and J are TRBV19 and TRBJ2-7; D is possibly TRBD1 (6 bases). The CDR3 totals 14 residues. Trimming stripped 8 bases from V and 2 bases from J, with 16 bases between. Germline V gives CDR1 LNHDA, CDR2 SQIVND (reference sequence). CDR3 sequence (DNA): TGTGCCAGTCCACGACAGGATCTCACCTACGAGCAGTACTTC. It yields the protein CASPRQDLTYEQYF. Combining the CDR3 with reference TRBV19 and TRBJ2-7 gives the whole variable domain DGGITQSPKYLFRKEGQNVTLSCEQNLNHDAMYWYRQDPGQGLRLIYYSQIVNDFQKGDIAEGYSVSREKKESFPLTVTSAQKNPTAFYLCASPRQDLTYEQYFGPGTRLTVT.

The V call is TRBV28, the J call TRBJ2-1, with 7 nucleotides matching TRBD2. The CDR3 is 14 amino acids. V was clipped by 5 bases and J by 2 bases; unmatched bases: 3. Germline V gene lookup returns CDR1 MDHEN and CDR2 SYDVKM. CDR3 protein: CASSASGAYNEQFF. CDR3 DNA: TGTGCCAGCAGTGCTAGCGGCGCCTACAATGAGCAGTTCTTC.

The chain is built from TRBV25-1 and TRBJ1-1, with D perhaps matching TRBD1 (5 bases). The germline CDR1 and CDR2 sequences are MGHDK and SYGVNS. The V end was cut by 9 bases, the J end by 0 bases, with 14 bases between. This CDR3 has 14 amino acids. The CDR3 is CASQPGQMNTEAFF. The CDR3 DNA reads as TGTGCCAGTCAGCCGGGGCAGATGAACACTGAAGCTTTCTTT.

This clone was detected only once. In DNA form, the CDR3 reads TGTGCCAGCAGTAACCCCCATACTCAAGAGACCCAGTACTTC. This gives the protein CASSNPHTQETQYF. The chain has TRBV28 and TRBJ2-5, with D uncertain. Germline V gene sequence: CDR1 MDHEN, CDR2 SYDVKM. V gave up 5 bases and J gave up 2 bases, with 12 bases separating them. The CDR3 contains 14 residues.

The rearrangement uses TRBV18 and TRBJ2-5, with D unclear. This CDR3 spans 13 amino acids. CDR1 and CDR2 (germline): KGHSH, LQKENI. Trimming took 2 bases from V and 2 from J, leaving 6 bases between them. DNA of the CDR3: TGTGCCAGCTCACCATCGACACAAGAGACCCAGTACTTC. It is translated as CASSPSTQETQYF.

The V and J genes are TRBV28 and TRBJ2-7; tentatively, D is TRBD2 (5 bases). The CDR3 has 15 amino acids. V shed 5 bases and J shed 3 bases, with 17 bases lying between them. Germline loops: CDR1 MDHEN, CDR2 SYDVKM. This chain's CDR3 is CASSPVSFRGYEQYF. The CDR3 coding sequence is TGTGCCAGCAGTCCCGTGTCGTTCCGGGGCTACGAGCAGTACTTC.

The CDR3 loop reads CASSPRKTGVDEQYF. The CDR3 region has the DNA TGTGCCAGCTCACCGAGGAAGACCGGGGTTGACGAGCAGTACTTC. The chain recombines TRBV18 with TRBJ2-7, with D tentatively TRBD2 (5 bases). The CDR3 is 15 amino acids. Trimming left V 3 bases short and J 5 bases short, with 17 bases between. Germline assignment: CDR1 KGHSH and CDR2 LQKENI.

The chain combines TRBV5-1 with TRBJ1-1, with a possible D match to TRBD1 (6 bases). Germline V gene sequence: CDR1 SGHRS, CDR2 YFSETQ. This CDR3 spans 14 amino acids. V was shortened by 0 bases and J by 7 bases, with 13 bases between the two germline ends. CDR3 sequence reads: CASSLEGGRFEAFF. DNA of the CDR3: TGCGCCAGCAGCTTGGAAGGGGGGCGATTTGAAGCTTTCTTT.

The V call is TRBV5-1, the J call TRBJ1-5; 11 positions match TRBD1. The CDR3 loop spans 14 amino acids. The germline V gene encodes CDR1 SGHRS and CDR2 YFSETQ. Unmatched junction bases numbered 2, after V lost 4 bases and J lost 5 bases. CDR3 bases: TGCGCCAGCAGCCGGACAGGGGGCGATCAGCCCCAGCATTTT. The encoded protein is CASSRTGGDQPQHF. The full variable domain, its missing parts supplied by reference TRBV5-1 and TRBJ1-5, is KAGVTQTPRYLIKTRGQQVTLSCSPISGHRSVSWYQQTPGQGLQFLFEYFSETQRNKGNFPGRFSGRQFSNSRSEMNVSTLELGDSALYLCASSRTGGDQPQHFGDGTRLSIL.

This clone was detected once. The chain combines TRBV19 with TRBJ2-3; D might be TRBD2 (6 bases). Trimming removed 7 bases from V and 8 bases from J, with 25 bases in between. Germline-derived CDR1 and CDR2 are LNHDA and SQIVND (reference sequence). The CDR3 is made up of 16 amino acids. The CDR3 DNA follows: TGTGCCAGTAAAGGCCGACCGGGGGACCTTGGGAGTACGCAGTATTTT. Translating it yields CASKGRPGDLGSTQYF.

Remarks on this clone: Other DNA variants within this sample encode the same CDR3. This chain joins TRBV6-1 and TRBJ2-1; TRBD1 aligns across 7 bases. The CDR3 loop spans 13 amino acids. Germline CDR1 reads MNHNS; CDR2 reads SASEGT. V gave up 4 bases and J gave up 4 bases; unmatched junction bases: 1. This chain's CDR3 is CASSGTGYNEQFF. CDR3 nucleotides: TGTGCCAGCAGTGGGACAGGATACAATGAGCAGTTCTTC.

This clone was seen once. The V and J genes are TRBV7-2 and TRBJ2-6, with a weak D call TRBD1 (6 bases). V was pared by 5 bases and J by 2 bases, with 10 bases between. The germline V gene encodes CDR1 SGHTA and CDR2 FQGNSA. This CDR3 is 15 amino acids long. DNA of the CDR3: TGTGCCAGCAGCCCCAGGACAGCTGGGGCCAACGTCCTGACTTTC. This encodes CASSPRTAGANVLTF.